The following is a T cell receptor beta chain sequence with its context. The antigen is undetermined. V lost 8 bases and J 2 bases, leaving 16 bases between the germline ends. In germline, CDR1 is DFQATT, CDR2 SNEGSKA (reference sequence). The CDR3 sequence is 13 residues long. The authors ran a second PCR of 7 to 11 cycles using a sample-barcoded 5' primer and a J-beta primer mix. Using its own MiXCR run on the 5' RACE reads, TCRdb lists one record per CDR3 protein. The data hold about 800,000 distinct CDR3 sequences, with 58% observed a single time. This sample stems from a study of blood T cells in healthy people across ages. Overall study results and limits: Fewer expanded clones and more diversity marked long-lived versus aged donors. Researchers deemed the diversity estimates from one million T cells underestimates.

The material sequenced was blood. The clonotype was recovered from a young man in good health. The rearrangement links TRBV20-1 to TRBJ2-7; D is perhaps TRBD2 (6 bases). CDR3 residues: CSRRGLDTYEQYF. CDR3 coding DNA: TGCAGTCGAAGGGGACTCGATACCTACGAGCAGTACTTC.